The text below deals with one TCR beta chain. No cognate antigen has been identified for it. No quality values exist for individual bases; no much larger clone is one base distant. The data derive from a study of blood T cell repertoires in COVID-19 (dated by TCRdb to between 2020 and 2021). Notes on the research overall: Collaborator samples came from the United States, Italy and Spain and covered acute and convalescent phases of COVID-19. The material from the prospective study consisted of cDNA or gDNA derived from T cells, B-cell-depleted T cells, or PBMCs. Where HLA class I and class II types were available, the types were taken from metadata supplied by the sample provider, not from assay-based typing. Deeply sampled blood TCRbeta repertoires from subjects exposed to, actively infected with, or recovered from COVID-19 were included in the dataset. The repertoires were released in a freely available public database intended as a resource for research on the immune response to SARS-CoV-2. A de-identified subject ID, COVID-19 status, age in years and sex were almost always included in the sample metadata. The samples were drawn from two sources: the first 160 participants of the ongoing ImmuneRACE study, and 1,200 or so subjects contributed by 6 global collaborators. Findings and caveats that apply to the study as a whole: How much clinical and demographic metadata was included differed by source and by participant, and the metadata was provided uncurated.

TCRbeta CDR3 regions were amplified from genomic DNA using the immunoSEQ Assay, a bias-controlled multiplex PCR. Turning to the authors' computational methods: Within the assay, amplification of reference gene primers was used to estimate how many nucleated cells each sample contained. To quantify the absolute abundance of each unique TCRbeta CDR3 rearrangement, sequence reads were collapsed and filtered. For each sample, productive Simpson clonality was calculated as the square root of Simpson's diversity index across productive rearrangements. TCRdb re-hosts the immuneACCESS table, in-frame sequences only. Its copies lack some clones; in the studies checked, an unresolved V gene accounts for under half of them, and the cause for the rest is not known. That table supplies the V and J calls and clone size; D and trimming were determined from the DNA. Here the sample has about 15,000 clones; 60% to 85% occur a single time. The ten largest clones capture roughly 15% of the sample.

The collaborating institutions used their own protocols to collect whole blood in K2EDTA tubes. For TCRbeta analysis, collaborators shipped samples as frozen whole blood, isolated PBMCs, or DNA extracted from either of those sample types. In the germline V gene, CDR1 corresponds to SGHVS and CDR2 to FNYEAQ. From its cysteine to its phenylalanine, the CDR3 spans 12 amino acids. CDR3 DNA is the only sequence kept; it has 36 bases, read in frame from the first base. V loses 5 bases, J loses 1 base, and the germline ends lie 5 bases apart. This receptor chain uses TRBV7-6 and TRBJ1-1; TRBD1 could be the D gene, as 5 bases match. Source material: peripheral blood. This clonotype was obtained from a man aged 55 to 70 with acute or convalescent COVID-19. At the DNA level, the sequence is TGTGCCAGCAGCCAGGGGAACACTGAAGCTTTCTTT. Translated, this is CASSQGNTEAFF.